Listed below are T cell receptor beta chains from one sample, sequenced in a study of PD-1 blockade in classical Hodgkin lymphoma. TCRdb's table, derived via immunoSEQ multiplex PCR, lists solely in-frame clones and lacks some. The sample holds over 6,500 clones, 82% seen once. Sequencing used peripheral blood mononuclear cells (PBMCs), obtained before the fourth cycle of nivolumab. Every receptor here comes from a human donor with classical Hodgkin lymphoma. The CDR3 runs from the conserved cysteine through the conserved F or W. D genes are given only for firm matches. The listing skips clone size in some rows; elsewhere it reads once, few, many or a size class.

j_call v_call clone_size d_call cdr3_nt cdr3_aa
TRBJ1-2 TRBV7-2 NA NA TGTGCCAGCAGCCCACGCGGGGGCAGGGGTGGCTACACCTTC CASSPRGGRGGYTF
TRBJ2-1 TRBV11-2 few NA TGTGCCAGCAGCTTAGCCGCAGGGTTCTTCTACAATGAGCAGTTCTTC CASSLAAGFFYNEQFF
TRBJ1-2 TRBV9 few TRBD1 TGTGCCAGCAGCGTAGATGGGACAGGGGTAGGGATTGGCTACACCTTC CASSVDGTGVGIGYTF
TRBJ2-2 TRBV7-9 NA NA TGTGCCAGCATGGCCGGGGAGCTGTTTTTT CASMAGELFF
TRBJ1-1 TRBV2 NA NA TGTGCCAGCAGCCCATCCACTCATCCCCTGAGGGCTTTCTTT CASSPSTHPLRAFF
TRBJ1-2 TRBV5-1 NA NA TGCGCCAGCAGCCGGACTACCACTAACTATGGCTACACCTTC CASSRTTTNYGYTF
TRBJ1-5 TRBV27 NA NA TGTGCCAGCAAACCCCCGGGTCCTAATCAGCCCCAGCATTTT CASKPPGPNQPQHF
TRBJ2-5 TRBV27 NA NA TGTGCCAGCAGTCCGGGGACACCCTATCGAGAGACCCAGTACTTC CASSPGTPYRETQYF
TRBJ1-2 TRBV19 medium-sized NA TGTGCCAGTAGTATTTACCTATTCCCTTCAGTAGACTATGGCTACACCTTC CASSIYLFPSVDYGYTF
TRBJ1-6 TRBV27 NA NA TGTGCCAGCAGTTTATCCGGGACCTATAATTCACCCCTCCACTTT CASSLSGTYNSPLHF
TRBJ2-7 TRBV20-1 NA NA TGCAGTGCTAGACTATACTACGAGCAGTACTTC CSARLYYEQYF
TRBJ1-2 TRBV2 once TRBD1 TGTGCCAGCAGTCGTTCTAGGACAGGGGACTATGGCTACACCTTC CASSRSRTGDYGYTF
TRBJ2-3 TRBV19 NA NA TGTGCCAGTAGTAAAGGCGGACGCACAGATACGCAGTATTTT CASSKGGRTDTQYF
TRBJ2-7 TRBV28 medium-sized NA TGTGCCAGCAGTTTAATTTCCTCCTACGAGCAGTACTTC CASSLISSYEQYF
TRBJ2-5 TRBV5-1 NA NA TGCGCCAGCACCCGAGGGGGTTCCCAAGAGACCCAGTACTTC CASTRGGSQETQYF
TRBJ1-2 TRBV5-4 once TRBD1 TGTGCCAGCAGCTTGGTTGCAGGGGGCCACTATGGCTACACCTTC CASSLVAGGHYGYTF
TRBJ1-2 TRBV27 NA NA TGTGCCAGCAGTTTATCTTTTGGGACCCATGGCTACACCTTC CASSLSFGTHGYTF
TRBJ2-7 TRBV28 NA TRBD1 TGTGCCAGCAGATCACCTCCGGGACAGGGCTACGAGCAGTACTTC CASRSPPGQGYEQYF
TRBJ1-1 TRBV2 once NA TGTGCCAGCTTAAGTAACAGGGTGACTGAAGCTTTCTTT CASLSNRVTEAFF
TRBJ2-5 TRBV18 NA TRBD2 TGTGCCAGCTCGATGGGACTAGCGGGGGGACAAGAGACCCAGTACTTC CASSMGLAGGQETQYF
TRBJ2-7 TRBV5-1 NA TRBD2 TGCGCCAGCAGCCCCGGGCTAGCGGGGGAGACCTACGAGCAGTACTTC CASSPGLAGETYEQYF
TRBJ2-6 TRBV5-1 NA NA TGCGCCAGCAGCTTGAGCTCTGGGGCCAACGTCCTGACTTTC CASSLSSGANVLTF
TRBJ1-2 TRBV19 NA NA TGTGCCAGTAGCCTGGTCTCGGCGGGCGGCTACACCTTC CASSLVSAGGYTF
TRBJ2-1 TRBV19 NA TRBD2 TGTGCCAGTAGTATAGCGGGGGGATTGAGCTCCTACAATGAGCAGTTCTTC CASSIAGGLSSYNEQFF
TRBJ2-3 TRBV15 NA TRBD1 TGTGCCACCAGCAGGGAAGGACAGGGGACTACAGATACGCAGTATTTT CATSREGQGTTDTQYF
TRBJ1-2 TRBV28 NA NA TGTGCCAGCGCTCAAACATCAGGGACCTATGGCTACACCTTC CASAQTSGTYGYTF
TRBJ1-4 TRBV7-9 NA NA TGTGCCAGCACCTCGAATGAAAAACTGTTTTTT CASTSNEKLFF
TRBJ2-1 TRBV5-1 NA NA TGCGCCAGCAGCTTATCTGGGGCCCCCTGGGACAATGAGCAGTTCTTC CASSLSGAPWDNEQFF
TRBJ2-1 TRBV15 NA NA TGTGCCACCAGCAGGGCCAGAGGGACGTTCAGCTCCTACAATGAGCAGTTCTTC CATSRARGTFSSYNEQFF
TRBJ1-4 TRBV6-6 NA TRBD1 TGTGCCAGCAGTTACTCCGACAGGGGGAAAAAACTGTTTTTT CASSYSDRGKKLFF
TRBJ1-2 TRBV25-1 once NA TGTGCCAGCAGTGAAACGTCCAGGGGTTGGGGCTACACCTTC CASSETSRGWGYTF
TRBJ2-5 TRBV13 NA TRBD1 TGTGCCAGCTCGGGACAGCAAGAGACCCAGTACTTC CASSGQQETQYF
TRBJ1-2 TRBV28 NA TRBD1 TGTGCCAGCAGTTCGTGGACAGGGGGCTACACCTTC CASSSWTGGYTF